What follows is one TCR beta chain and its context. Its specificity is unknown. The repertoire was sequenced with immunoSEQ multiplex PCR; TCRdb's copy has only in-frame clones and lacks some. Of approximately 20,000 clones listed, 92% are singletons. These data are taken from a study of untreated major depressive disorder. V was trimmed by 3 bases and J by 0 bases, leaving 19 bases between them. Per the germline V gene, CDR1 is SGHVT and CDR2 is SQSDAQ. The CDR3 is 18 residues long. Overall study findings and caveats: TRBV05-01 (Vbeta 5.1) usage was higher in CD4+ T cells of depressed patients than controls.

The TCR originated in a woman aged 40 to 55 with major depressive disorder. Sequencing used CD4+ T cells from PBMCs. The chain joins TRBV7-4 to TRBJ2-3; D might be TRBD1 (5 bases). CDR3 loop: CASSLSPLDSSSTDTQYF. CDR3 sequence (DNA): TGTGCCAGCAGCTTGAGTCCCCTCGACAGCTCCAGCACAGATACGCAGTATTTT.